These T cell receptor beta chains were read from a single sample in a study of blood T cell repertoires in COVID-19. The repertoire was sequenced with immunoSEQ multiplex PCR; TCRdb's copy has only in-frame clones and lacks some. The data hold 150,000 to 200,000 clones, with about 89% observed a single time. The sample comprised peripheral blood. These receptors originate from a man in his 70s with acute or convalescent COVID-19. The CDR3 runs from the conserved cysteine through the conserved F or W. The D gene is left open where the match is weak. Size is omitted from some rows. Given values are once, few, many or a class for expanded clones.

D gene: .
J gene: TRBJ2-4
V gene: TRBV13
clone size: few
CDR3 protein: CASSRTGNKNIQYF
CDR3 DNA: TGTGCCAGCAGCCGGACCGGGAACAAAAACATTCAGTACTTC

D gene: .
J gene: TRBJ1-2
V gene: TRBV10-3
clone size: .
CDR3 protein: CAISESVRVNYGYTF
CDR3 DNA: TGTGCCATCAGTGAGTCTGTGAGGGTTAACTATGGCTACACCTTC

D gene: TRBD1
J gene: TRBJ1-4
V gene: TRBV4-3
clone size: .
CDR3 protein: CASSQLTGGVNEKLFF
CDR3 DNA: TGCGCCAGCAGCCAACTAACAGGGGGGGTTAATGAAAAACTGTTTTTT

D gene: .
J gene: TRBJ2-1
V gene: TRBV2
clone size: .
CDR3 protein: CASSPYNEQFF
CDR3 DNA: TGTGCCAGCAGTCCATACAATGAGCAGTTCTTC

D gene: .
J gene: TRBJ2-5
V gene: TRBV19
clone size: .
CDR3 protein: CASSNSGGETQYF
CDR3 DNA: TGTGCCAGTAGTAATTCAGGGGGGGAGACCCAGTACTTC

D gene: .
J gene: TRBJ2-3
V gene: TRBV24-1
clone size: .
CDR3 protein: CATSDSKVAGTLTDTQYF
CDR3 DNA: TGTGCCACCAGTGATTCGAAGGTAGCAGGGACACTCACAGATACGCAGTATTTT

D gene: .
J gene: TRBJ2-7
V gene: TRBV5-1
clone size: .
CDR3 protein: CASSLDSPTYEQYF
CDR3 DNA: TGCGCCAGCAGCTTGGACAGTCCCACCTACGAGCAGTACTTC

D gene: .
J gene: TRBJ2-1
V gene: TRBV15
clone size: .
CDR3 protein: CATSKGVEEQFF
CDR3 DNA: TGTGCCACCAGCAAGGGGGTGGAGGAGCAGTTCTTC

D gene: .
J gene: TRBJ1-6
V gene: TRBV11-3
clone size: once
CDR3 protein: CASSATGSYNSPLHF
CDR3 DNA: TGTGCCAGCAGCGCAACGGGGTCTTATAATTCACCCCTCCACTTT

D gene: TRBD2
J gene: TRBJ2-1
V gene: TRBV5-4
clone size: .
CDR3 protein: CASSFPSGGSLNEQFF
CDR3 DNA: TGTGCCAGCAGCTTTCCTAGCGGGGGGTCCCTCAATGAGCAGTTCTTC

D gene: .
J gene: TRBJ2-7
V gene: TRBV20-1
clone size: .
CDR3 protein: CSAHSYLEQYF
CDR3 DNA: TGCAGTGCCCACTCTTATCTCGAGCAGTACTTC

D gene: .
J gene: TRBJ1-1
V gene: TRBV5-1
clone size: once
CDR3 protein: CASSLGTEGTEAFF
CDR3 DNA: TGCGCCAGCAGCTTGGGGACTGAGGGCACTGAAGCTTTCTTT

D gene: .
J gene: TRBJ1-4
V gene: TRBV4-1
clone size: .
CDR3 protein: CASSQVTVNEKLFF
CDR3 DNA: TGCGCCAGCAGCCAAGTGACAGTTAATGAAAAACTGTTTTTT

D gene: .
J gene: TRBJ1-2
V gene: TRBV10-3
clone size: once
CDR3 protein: CAISESTPDRNYGYTF
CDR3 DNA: TGTGCCATCAGTGAGTCGACTCCTGACAGGAACTATGGCTACACCTTC

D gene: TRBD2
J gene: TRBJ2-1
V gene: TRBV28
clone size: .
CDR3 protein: CASSSGFLGLAGGNNEQFF
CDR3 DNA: TGTGCCAGCAGTTCGGGTTTTCTTGGACTAGCGGGAGGGAACAATGAGCAGTTCTTC

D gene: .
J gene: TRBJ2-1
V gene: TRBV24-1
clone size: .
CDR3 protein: CATSDPQGAGGQGEQFF
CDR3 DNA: TGTGCCACCAGTGACCCTCAGGGGGCGGGGGGGCAGGGTGAGCAGTTCTTC

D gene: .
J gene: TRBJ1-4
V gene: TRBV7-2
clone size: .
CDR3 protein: CASSLGQGMGPWNEKLFF
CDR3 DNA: TGTGCCAGCAGCTTAGGGCAAGGGATGGGGCCCTGGAATGAAAAACTGTTTTTT

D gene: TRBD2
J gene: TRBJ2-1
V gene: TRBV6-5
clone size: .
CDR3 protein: CASSYSTSGTQNEQFF
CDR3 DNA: TGTGCCAGCAGTTACTCGACTAGCGGGACCCAAAATGAGCAGTTCTTC

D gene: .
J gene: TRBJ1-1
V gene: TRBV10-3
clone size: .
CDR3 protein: CAISGQGRDGAFF
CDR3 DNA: TGTGCCATCAGCGGGCAGGGAAGGGATGGGGCTTTCTTT

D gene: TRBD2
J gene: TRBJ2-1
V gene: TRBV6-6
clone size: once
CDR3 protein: CASRTSGSLDEQFF
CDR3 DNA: TGTGCCAGCCGGACTAGCGGGAGTCTCGATGAGCAGTTCTTC

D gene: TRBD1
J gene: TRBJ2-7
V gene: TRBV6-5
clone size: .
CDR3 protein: CATSWDRSSYEQYF
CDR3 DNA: TGTGCCACCTCCTGGGACAGGTCCTCCTACGAGCAGTACTTC

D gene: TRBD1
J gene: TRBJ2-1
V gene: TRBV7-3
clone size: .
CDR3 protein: CASSSDRASNEQFF
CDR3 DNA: TGTGCCAGCAGCTCGGACAGGGCCTCCAATGAGCAGTTCTTC

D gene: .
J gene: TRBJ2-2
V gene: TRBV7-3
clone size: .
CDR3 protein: CASSLSLATGELFF
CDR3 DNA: TGTGCCAGCAGCTTAAGTTTGGCCACCGGGGAGCTGTTTTTT

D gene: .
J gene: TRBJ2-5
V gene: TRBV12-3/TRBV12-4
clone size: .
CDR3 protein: CASARQGRVTQYF
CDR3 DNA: TGTGCCAGCGCCCGGCAGGGGCGGGTGACCCAGTACTTC

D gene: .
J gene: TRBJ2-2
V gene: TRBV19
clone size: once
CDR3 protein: CASSSTVVQVNTGELFF
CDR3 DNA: TGTGCCAGTAGTAGTACAGTGGTGCAGGTGAACACCGGGGAGCTGTTTTTT

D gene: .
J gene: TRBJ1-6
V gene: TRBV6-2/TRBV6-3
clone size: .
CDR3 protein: CASSYRRSSYNSPLHF
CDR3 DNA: TGTGCCAGCAGTTATCGGCGGAGCTCCTATAATTCACCCCTCCACTTT

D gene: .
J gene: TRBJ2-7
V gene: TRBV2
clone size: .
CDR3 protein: CASVTAGQHISYEQYF
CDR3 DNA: TGTGCCAGCGTCACGGCGGGGCAGCATATCTCCTACGAGCAGTACTTC

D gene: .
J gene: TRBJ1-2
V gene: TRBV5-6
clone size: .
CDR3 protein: CASSTGTNRGYTF
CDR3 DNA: TGTGCCAGCAGCACTGGAACTAACCGCGGCTACACCTTC

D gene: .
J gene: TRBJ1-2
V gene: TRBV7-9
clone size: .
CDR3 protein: CASSSRAGQLDGYTF
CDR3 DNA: TGTGCCAGCAGCTCTAGGGCCGGACAGCTTGATGGCTACACCTTC

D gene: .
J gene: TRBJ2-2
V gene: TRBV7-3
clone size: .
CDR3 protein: CASSPRRGVTGELFF
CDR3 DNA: TGTGCCAGCAGCCCACGCAGGGGGGTGACCGGGGAGCTGTTTTTT

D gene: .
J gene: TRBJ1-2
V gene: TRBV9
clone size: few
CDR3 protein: CASSLRSNGYTF
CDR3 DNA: TGTGCCAGCAGCCTAAGATCCAATGGCTACACCTTC

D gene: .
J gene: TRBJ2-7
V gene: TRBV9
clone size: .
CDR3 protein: CASSVGGYEQYF
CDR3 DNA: TGTGCCAGCAGCGTGGGGGGCTACGAGCAGTACTTC

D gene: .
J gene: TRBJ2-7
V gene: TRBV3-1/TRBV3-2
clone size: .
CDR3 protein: CASSRSPSYEQYF
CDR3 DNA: TGTGCCAGCAGCCGGAGCCCTTCCTACGAGCAGTACTTC

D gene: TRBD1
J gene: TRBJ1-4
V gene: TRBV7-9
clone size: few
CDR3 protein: CASSVGTGATNEKLFF
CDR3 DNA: TGTGCCAGCAGCGTCGGGACAGGTGCAACTAATGAAAAACTGTTTTTT

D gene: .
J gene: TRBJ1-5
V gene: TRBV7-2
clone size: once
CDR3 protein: CASSFGSFGNQPQHF
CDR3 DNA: TGTGCCAGCAGCTTCGGGAGCTTCGGGAATCAGCCCCAGCATTTT

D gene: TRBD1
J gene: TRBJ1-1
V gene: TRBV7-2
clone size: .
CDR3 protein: CASSQGQGQGEAFF
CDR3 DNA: TGTGCCAGCAGCCAGGGACAGGGTCAGGGTGAAGCTTTCTTT

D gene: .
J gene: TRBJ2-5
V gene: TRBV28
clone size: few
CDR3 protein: CASSLGRGDTETQYF
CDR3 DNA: TGTGCCAGCAGTTTGGGCAGGGGGGATACAGAGACCCAGTACTTC

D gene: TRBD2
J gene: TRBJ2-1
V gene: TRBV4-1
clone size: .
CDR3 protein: CASSRLAGISYNEQFF
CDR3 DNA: TGCGCCAGCAGCCGATTAGCGGGAATTTCCTACAATGAGCAGTTCTTC

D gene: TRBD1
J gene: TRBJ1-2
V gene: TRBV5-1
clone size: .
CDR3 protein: CASSLEGQGSYTF
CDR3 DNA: TGCGCCAGCAGCTTGGAAGGACAGGGGAGCTACACCTTC

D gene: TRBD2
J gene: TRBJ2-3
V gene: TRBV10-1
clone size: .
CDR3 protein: CARNLAGAFRGTDTQYF
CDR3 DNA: TGCGCCCGAAACTTAGCGGGGGCCTTCCGAGGCACAGATACGCAGTATTTT

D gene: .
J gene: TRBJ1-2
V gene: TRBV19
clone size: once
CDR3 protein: CASSSNGYTF
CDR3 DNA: TGTGCCAGTAGTTCTAATGGCTACACCTTC

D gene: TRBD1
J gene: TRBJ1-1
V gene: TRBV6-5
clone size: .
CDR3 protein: CASSYQGASSTEAFF
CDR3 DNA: TGTGCCAGCAGTTACCAGGGGGCCTCATCCACTGAAGCTTTCTTT

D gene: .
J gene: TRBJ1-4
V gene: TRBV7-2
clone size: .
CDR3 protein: CASSPGSLREKLFF
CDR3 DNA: TGTGCCAGCAGCCCCGGGAGTTTGCGTGAAAAACTGTTTTTT

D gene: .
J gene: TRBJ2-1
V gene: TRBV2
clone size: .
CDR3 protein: CASSDLGGGEQFF
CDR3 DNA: TGTGCCAGCAGTGATCTTGGGGGAGGTGAGCAGTTCTTC

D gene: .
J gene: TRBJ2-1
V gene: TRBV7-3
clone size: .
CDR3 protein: CASSFVGNNEQFF
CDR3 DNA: TGTGCCAGCAGCTTTGTCGGGAACAATGAGCAGTTCTTC

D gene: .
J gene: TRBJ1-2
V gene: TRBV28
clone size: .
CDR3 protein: CAGSFMVSYGYTF
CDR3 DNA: TGTGCCGGCAGTTTTATGGTGAGCTATGGCTACACCTTC

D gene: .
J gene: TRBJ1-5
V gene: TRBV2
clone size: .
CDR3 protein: CASSEYGAELQHF
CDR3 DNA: TGTGCCAGCAGTGAATATGGGGCAGAGCTCCAGCATTTT

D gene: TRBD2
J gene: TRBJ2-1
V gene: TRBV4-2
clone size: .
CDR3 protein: CASSQGLAGNEQFF
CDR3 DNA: TGTGCCAGCAGCCAAGGACTAGCGGGTAATGAGCAGTTCTTC

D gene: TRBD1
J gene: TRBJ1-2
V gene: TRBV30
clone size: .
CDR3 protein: CAWARGAGGGYTF
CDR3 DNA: TGTGCCTGGGCCCGGGGCGCAGGGGGCGGCTACACCTTC

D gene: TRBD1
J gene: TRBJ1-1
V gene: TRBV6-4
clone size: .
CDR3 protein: CASSETGRTEAFF
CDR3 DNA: TGTGCCAGCAGTGAGACAGGGCGGACTGAAGCTTTCTTT